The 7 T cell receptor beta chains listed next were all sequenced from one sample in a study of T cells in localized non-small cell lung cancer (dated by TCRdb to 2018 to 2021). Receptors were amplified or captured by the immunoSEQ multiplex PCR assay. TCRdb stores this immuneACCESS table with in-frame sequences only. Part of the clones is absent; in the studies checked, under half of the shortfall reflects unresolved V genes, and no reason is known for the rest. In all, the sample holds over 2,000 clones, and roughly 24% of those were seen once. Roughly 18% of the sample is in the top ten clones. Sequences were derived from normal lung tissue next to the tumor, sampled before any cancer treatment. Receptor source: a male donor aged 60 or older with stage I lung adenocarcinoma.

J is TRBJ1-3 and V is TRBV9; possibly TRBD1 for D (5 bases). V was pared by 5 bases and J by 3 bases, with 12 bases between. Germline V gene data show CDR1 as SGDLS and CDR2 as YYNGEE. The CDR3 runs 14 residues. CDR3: CASRSTEIGNTIYF. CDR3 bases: TGTGCCAGCAGATCGACAGAGATTGGAAACACCATATATTTT.

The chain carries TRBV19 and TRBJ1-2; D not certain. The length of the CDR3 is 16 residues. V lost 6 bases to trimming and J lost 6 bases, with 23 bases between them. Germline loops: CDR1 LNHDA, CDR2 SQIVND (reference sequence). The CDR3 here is CASSPSLRASVDGYTF. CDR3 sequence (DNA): TGTGCCAGTAGCCCCAGCCTCCGGGCTTCGGTCGATGGCTACACCTTC.

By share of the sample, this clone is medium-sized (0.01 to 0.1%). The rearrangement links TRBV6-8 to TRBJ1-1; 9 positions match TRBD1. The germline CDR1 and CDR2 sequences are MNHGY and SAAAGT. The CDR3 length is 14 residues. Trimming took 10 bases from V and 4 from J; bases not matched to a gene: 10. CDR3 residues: CAIRSGTGFTEAFF. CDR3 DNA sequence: TGTGCCATCAGATCCGGGACAGGGTTCACTGAAGCTTTCTTT.

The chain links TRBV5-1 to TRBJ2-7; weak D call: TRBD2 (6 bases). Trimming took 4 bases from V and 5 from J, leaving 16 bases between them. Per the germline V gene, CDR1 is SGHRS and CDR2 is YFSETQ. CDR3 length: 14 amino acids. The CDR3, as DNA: TGCGCCAGCAGCCCCGGGGACTCCCTAAACGAGCAGTACTTC. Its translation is CASSPGDSLNEQYF.

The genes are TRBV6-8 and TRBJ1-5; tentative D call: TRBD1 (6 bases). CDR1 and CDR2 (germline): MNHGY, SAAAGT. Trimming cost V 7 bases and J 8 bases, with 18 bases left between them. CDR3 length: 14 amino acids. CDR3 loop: CASTPSGGAEPQHF. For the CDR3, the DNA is TGTGCCAGCACCCCAAGCGGGGGCGCGGAGCCCCAGCATTTT.

CDR3 DNA: TGTGCCAGCAGGTACCTCTTGGGGGACTGGGCATACGAGCAGTACTTC. It codes for CASRYLLGDWAYEQYF. The rearrangement joins TRBV6-8 to TRBJ2-7, with D tentatively TRBD2 (6 bases). The CDR3 sequence is 16 residues long. Trimming shortened V by 6 bases and J by 4 bases, and 22 bases separated the two germline ends. CDR1 is MNHGY, CDR2 SAAAGT, per germline.

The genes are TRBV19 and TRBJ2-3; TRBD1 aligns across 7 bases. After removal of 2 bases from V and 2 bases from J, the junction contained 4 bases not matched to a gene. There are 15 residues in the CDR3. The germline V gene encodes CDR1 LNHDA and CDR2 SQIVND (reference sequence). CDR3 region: CASSIRTGHTDTQYF. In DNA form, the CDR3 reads TGTGCCAGTAGTATACGGACAGGCCACACAGATACGCAGTATTTT.